Following are 3 T cell receptor beta chains from one sample sequenced in a study of blood T cell repertoires in COVID-19. The method was immunoSEQ multiplex PCR; TCRdb's version includes in-frame clones alone and lacks a portion of them. The table shows fewer than 250,000 clones, with about 81% occurring only once. Sequenced sample: PBMCs or T cells enriched from blood (not recorded which). Receptor source: a young woman who had recovered from COVID-19.

In DNA form, the CDR3 reads TGTGCCAGCAGCTCCCCAGGACAGAACACCGGGGAGCTGTTTTTT. Protein product: CASSSPGQNTGELFF. This chain links TRBV11-1 with TRBJ2-2; D is possibly TRBD1 (5 bases). The CDR3 is 15 residues long. CDR1 and CDR2 from the germline V gene are SGHAT and FQDESV (reference sequence). V was trimmed by 4 bases and J by 1 base, leaving 10 bases between them. Variable domain in full (rest from reference TRBV11-1 and TRBJ2-2): EAEVAQSPRYKITEKSQAVAFWCDPISGHATLYWYRQILGQGPELLVQFQDESVVDDSQLPKDRFSAERLKGVDSTLKIQPAELGDSAMYLCASSSPGQNTGELFFGEGSRLTVL.

The genes are TRBV5-5 and TRBJ1-2; D might be TRBD1 (6 bases). Trimming left V 4 bases short and J 7 bases short, with 17 bases between. The CDR3 has 14 residues. Germline V gene data show CDR1 as SGHKS and CDR2 as YYEKEE (reference sequence). In DNA form, the CDR3 reads TGTGCCAGCAGCGCAGGACAGAAAGACTCTGGCTACACCTTC. This codes for CASSAGQKDSGYTF.

With regard to this clone: This could be a read error, since a much larger clone is one nucleotide away. Other DNA sequences within the sample encode an identical CDR3. This chain uses TRBV3-1 (or the pseudogene TRBV3-2) with TRBJ2-3, with D tentatively TRBD1 (5 bases). The V end was cut by 6 bases, the J end by 3 bases, with 10 bases between. The germline V gene has CDR1 LGHDT and CDR2 YNNKEL (reference sequence). The length of the CDR3 is 13 residues. CDR3 bases: TGTGCCAGCAGTCACTCAGGGACAGATACGCAGTATTTT. Its translation is CASSHSGTDTQYF.